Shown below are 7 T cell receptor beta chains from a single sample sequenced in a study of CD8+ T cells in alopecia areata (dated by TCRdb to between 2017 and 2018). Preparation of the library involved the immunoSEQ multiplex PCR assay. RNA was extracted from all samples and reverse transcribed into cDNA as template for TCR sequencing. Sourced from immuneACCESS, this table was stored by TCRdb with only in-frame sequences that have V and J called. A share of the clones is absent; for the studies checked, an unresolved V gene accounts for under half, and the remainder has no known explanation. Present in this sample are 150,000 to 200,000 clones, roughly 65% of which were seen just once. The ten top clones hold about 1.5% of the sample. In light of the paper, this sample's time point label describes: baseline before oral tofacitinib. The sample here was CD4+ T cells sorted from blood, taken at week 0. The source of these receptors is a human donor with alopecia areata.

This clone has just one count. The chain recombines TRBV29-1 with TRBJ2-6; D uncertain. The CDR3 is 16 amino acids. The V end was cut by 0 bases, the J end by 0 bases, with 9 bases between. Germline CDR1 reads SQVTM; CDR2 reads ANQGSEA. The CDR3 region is CSVEDLPDSGANVLTF. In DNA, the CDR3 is TGCAGCGTTGAAGATCTCCCAGACTCTGGGGCCAACGTCCTGACTTTC.

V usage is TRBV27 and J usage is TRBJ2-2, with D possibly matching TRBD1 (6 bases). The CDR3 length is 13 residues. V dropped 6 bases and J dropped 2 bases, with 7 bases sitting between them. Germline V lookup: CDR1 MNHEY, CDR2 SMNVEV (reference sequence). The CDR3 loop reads CASRDSNTGELFF. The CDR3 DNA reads TGTGCCAGCAGGGACAGTAACACCGGGGAGCTGTTTTTT.

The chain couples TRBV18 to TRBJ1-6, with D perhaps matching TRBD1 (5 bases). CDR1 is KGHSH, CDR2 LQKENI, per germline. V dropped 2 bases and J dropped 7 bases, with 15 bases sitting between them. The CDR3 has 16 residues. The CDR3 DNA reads TGTGCCAGCTCACCAGGTCCCGGGGGTTACAATTCACCCCTCCACTTT. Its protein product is CASSPGPGGYNSPLHF.

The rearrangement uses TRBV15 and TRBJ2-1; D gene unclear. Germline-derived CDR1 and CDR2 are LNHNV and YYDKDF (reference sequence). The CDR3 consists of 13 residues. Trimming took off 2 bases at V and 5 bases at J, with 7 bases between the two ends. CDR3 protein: CATSRSLDNEQFF. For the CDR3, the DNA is TGTGCCACCAGCAGATCCCTCGACAATGAGCAGTTCTTC.

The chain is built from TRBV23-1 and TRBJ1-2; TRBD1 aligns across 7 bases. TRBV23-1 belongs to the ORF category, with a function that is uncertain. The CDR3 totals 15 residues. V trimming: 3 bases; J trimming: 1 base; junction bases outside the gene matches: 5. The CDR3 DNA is TGCGCCAGCAGTCACTCGACAGGGCTTAACTATGGCTACACCTTC. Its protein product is CASSHSTGLNYGYTF.

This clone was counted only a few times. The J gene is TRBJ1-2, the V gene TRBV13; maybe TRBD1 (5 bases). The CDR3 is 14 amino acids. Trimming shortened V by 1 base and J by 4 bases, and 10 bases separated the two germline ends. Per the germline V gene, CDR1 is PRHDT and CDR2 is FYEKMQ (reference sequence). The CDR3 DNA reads TGTGCCAGCAGCTTAGTTCAGGGACCCTATGGCTACACCTTC. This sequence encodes CASSLVQGPYGYTF.

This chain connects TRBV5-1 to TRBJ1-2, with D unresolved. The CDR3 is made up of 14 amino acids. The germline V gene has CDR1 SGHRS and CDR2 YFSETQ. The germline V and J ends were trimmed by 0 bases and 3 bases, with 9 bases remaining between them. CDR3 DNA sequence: TGCGCCAGCAGCTTGGGGACGGATTACTATGGCTACACCTTC. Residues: CASSLGTDYYGYTF.